This paragraph reports one T cell receptor (beta chain). Its antigen is unidentified. This entry comes from a study of identical twins. Study findings and constraints: The more abundant beta clonotypes in cord blood had fewer insertions, and memory repertoires did not show this. For out-of-frame beta sequences, excess twin sharing was weaker. For monozygotic twins, models underestimated out-of-frame TCR alpha sharing.

Unmatched junction bases numbered 8, after V lost 7 bases and J lost 9 bases. The CDR3 length is 13 residues. Germline CDR1 is MDHEN and CDR2 is SYDVKM. Addition of a universal primer site occurred through template switching, and cDNA carried unique molecular identifiers. TCRdb re-analysed the 5' RACE reads in MiXCR, keeping a single row per CDR3 protein. The repertoire holds approximately 600,000 distinct CDR3 sequences, with roughly 6.6% as singletons. The same sample was also used in a study of yellow fever vaccine responses in identical twins.

The V and J genes are TRBV28 and TRBJ2-7, with 11 bases aligning to TRBD2. Sequenced material: PBMCs. The sequence was collected from a young woman in good health. Here the CDR3 DNA reads TGTGCCAGCAAAGTAGCGGGGGGGCTTGGGCAGTACGTC. Translation gives CASKVAGGLGQYV.